A selection of T cell receptor beta chains follows, all from one sample in a study of T cell responses to AZD1222 COVID-19 vaccine. Only in-frame clones appear in the TCRdb table, and some are missing; sequencing was by immunoSEQ multiplex PCR. This repertoire shows 80,000 or so clones, about three quarters found once; its top ten account for roughly a quarter. This specimen consisted of peripheral blood, obtained 28 days after the second dose of the MenACWY control vaccine. The receptors come from an adult who received the MenACWY meningococcal vaccine as a control. CDR3s include the opening cysteine and the closing phenylalanine or tryptophan. Each record gives: V gene, J gene, D gene, clone size, CDR3 protein, CDR3 DNA. D genes are given only for firm matches. Size is stated for part of the rows, as once, few or many counts, or as a class when the clone is expanded.

v_call: TRBV5-1; j_call: TRBJ1-2; d_call: NA; clone_size: NA; cdr3_aa: CASSPLSGVYGYTF; cdr3_nt: TGCGCCAGCAGCCCTCTGTCAGGGGTCTATGGCTACACCTTC
v_call: TRBV21-1; j_call: TRBJ2-2; d_call: NA; clone_size: few; cdr3_aa: CASSKARGGGRTGEITGELFF; cdr3_nt: TGTGCCAGCAGCAAAGCGCGCGGGGGTGGTCGGACAGGGGAGATCACCGGGGAGCTGTTTTTT
v_call: TRBV29-1; j_call: TRBJ2-5; d_call: TRBD1; clone_size: NA; cdr3_aa: CSARTGGFQETQYF; cdr3_nt: TGCAGCGCAAGGACAGGGGGCTTCCAAGAGACCCAGTACTTC
v_call: TRBV7-2; j_call: TRBJ2-7; d_call: TRBD2; clone_size: few; cdr3_aa: CASSLEGASGSYEQYF; cdr3_nt: TGTGCCAGCAGCTTAGAAGGGGCTAGCGGGAGCTACGAGCAGTACTTC
v_call: TRBV12-3/TRBV12-4; j_call: TRBJ1-2; d_call: NA; clone_size: NA; cdr3_aa: CASTPDADYGYTF; cdr3_nt: TGTGCCAGCACCCCAGACGCGGACTATGGCTACACCTTC
v_call: TRBV2; j_call: TRBJ1-1; d_call: NA; clone_size: NA; cdr3_aa: CASSEAPGDTEAFF; cdr3_nt: TGTGCCAGCAGTGAAGCGCCAGGTGACACTGAAGCTTTCTTT
v_call: TRBV11-2; j_call: TRBJ2-6; d_call: NA; clone_size: NA; cdr3_aa: CASSLEGAGANVLTF; cdr3_nt: TGTGCCAGCAGCTTAGAGGGGGCTGGGGCCAACGTCCTGACTTTC
v_call: TRBV2; j_call: TRBJ2-1; d_call: NA; clone_size: NA; cdr3_aa: CASSEGPYNPQFF; cdr3_nt: TGTGCCAGCAGTGAAGGGCCTTACAATCCCCAGTTCTTC
v_call: TRBV19; j_call: TRBJ1-5; d_call: TRBD1; clone_size: once; cdr3_aa: CASTGQGFGNQPQHF; cdr3_nt: TGTGCCAGTACGGGACAGGGGTTTGGCAATCAGCCCCAGCATTTT
v_call: TRBV2; j_call: TRBJ1-4; d_call: NA; clone_size: NA; cdr3_aa: CASSEAPVEGTNEKLFF; cdr3_nt: TGTGCCAGCAGTGAAGCCCCCGTCGAGGGAACAAATGAAAAACTGTTTTTT
v_call: TRBV27; j_call: TRBJ2-2; d_call: TRBD1; clone_size: NA; cdr3_aa: CASSLLQGVGGELFF; cdr3_nt: TGTGCCAGCAGTTTATTGCAGGGGGTTGGCGGGGAGCTGTTTTTT
v_call: TRBV10-3; j_call: TRBJ2-2; d_call: TRBD2; clone_size: once; cdr3_aa: CAISDPRLAGNTGELFF; cdr3_nt: TGTGCCATCAGTGATCCGAGACTAGCGGGAAACACCGGGGAGCTGTTTTTT
v_call: TRBV12-3/TRBV12-4; j_call: TRBJ1-6; d_call: NA; clone_size: NA; cdr3_aa: CASSLGLNSPLHF; cdr3_nt: TGTGCCAGCAGTTTAGGCCTTAATTCACCCCTCCACTTT
v_call: TRBV18; j_call: TRBJ2-7; d_call: NA; clone_size: NA; cdr3_aa: CASSPTSSSPREQYF; cdr3_nt: TGTGCCAGCTCACCAACCTCCTCAAGCCCTAGAGAGCAGTACTTC
v_call: TRBV19; j_call: TRBJ2-4; d_call: TRBD2; clone_size: NA; cdr3_aa: CASSTYTGLAGGLAKNIQYF; cdr3_nt: TGTGCCAGTAGTACGTACACCGGACTAGCGGGAGGACTAGCCAAAAACATTCAGTACTTC
v_call: TRBV6-1; j_call: TRBJ1-1; d_call: NA; clone_size: NA; cdr3_aa: CASNRATEAFF; cdr3_nt: TGTGCCAGCAATCGGGCCACTGAAGCTTTCTTT
v_call: TRBV19; j_call: TRBJ1-2; d_call: TRBD1; clone_size: NA; cdr3_aa: CASKTGRGSYGYTF; cdr3_nt: TGTGCCAGTAAGACAGGGCGAGGTTCCTATGGCTACACCTTC
v_call: TRBV5-1; j_call: TRBJ1-1; d_call: NA; clone_size: few; cdr3_aa: CASSHAKRSREVEAFF; cdr3_nt: TGCGCCAGCAGCCACGCTAAGCGGTCCAGGGAGGTGGAAGCTTTCTTT
v_call: TRBV5-1; j_call: TRBJ2-7; d_call: TRBD1; clone_size: NA; cdr3_aa: CASSLGPGGPYEQYF; cdr3_nt: TGCGCCAGCAGCTTGGGGCCAGGGGGACCCTACGAGCAGTACTTC
v_call: TRBV5-6; j_call: TRBJ1-2; d_call: NA; clone_size: NA; cdr3_aa: CASSLRGHGYTF; cdr3_nt: TGTGCCAGCAGCTTGCGGGGGCATGGCTACACCTTC
v_call: TRBV5-1; j_call: TRBJ2-5; d_call: NA; clone_size: NA; cdr3_aa: CASSPPIETQYF; cdr3_nt: TGCGCCAGCAGCCCTCCCATCGAGACCCAGTACTTC
v_call: TRBV28; j_call: TRBJ2-7; d_call: NA; clone_size: NA; cdr3_aa: CASKDRTYEQYF; cdr3_nt: TGTGCCAGCAAGGACAGAACCTACGAGCAGTACTTC
v_call: TRBV5-1; j_call: TRBJ1-3; d_call: TRBD1; clone_size: NA; cdr3_aa: CASSPRQGSGNTIYF; cdr3_nt: TGCGCCAGCAGCCCCAGACAGGGGAGCGGAAACACCATATATTTT
v_call: TRBV11-2; j_call: TRBJ1-3; d_call: NA; clone_size: NA; cdr3_aa: CASSLLGHSSGNTIYF; cdr3_nt: TGTGCCAGCAGCTTATTGGGGCATTCCTCGGGAAACACCATATATTTT
v_call: TRBV4-1; j_call: TRBJ1-1; d_call: NA; clone_size: NA; cdr3_aa: CASSYAGTTEAFF; cdr3_nt: TGCGCCAGCAGCTACGCCGGGACAACTGAAGCTTTCTTT
v_call: TRBV30; j_call: TRBJ1-6; d_call: NA; clone_size: NA; cdr3_aa: CAWSVTAVSYNSPLHF; cdr3_nt: TGTGCCTGGAGTGTAACGGCCGTCAGTTATAATTCACCCCTCCACTTT
v_call: TRBV7-8; j_call: TRBJ2-1; d_call: TRBD2; clone_size: NA; cdr3_aa: CASSLAPLLAGGVGEQFF; cdr3_nt: TGTGCCAGCAGCTTAGCGCCTTTACTAGCGGGAGGGGTCGGGGAGCAGTTCTTC
v_call: TRBV9; j_call: TRBJ2-1; d_call: NA; clone_size: NA; cdr3_aa: CASSPRRSSYNEQFF; cdr3_nt: TGTGCCAGCAGCCCCCGAAGGAGCTCCTACAATGAGCAGTTCTTC
v_call: TRBV4-2; j_call: TRBJ1-4; d_call: NA; clone_size: NA; cdr3_aa: CASSQEIDSEKWVF; cdr3_nt: TGTGCCAGCAGCCAAGAAATAGACAGTGAAAAATGGGTTTTT
v_call: TRBV5-1; j_call: TRBJ1-2; d_call: NA; clone_size: NA; cdr3_aa: CASSLNGANYGYTF; cdr3_nt: TGCGCCAGCAGCTTGAACGGAGCTAACTATGGCTACACCTTC